Listed below are T cell receptor beta chains from one sample, sequenced in a study of blood T cell repertoires in COVID-19. The protocol was immunoSEQ multiplex PCR, while the TCRdb copy is restricted to in-frame clones and leaves out a portion. This table holds about 240,000 clones, roughly 87% found once. The sequenced sample consisted of peripheral blood. These receptors were obtained from a man in his fifties or sixties who had recovered from COVID-19. Each CDR3 is given with its conserved first and last residue. A D gene is named only where the DNA matches it firmly. Only part of the rows carry a size: once, few, many, or a class if the clone is expanded.

cdr3_nt	cdr3_aa	cdr3_length	clone_size	v_call	d_call	j_call
TGTGCCACCAGTGATCCGGGACAGGGGTACAATGAGCAGTTCTTC	CATSDPGQGYNEQFF	15	.	TRBV24-1	TRBD1	TRBJ2-1
TGTGCTTCCGCCCCGGGACAGGGGGCCCATGAGCAGTTCTTC	CASAPGQGAHEQFF	14	.	TRBV12-5	TRBD1	TRBJ2-1
TGCAGCGTTGATAAGGGGGCCGCAGCTTTCTTT	CSVDKGAAAFF	11	few	TRBV29-1	TRBD1	TRBJ1-1
TGTGCCAGCAGCTTAGGACAGGGTGGCTATGGCTACACCTTC	CASSLGQGGYGYTF	14	once	TRBV7-8	TRBD1	TRBJ1-2
TGTGCCAGCAGCCAAGCCTCCAGGGCCGATAATGAAAAACTGTTTTTT	CASSQASRADNEKLFF	16	once	TRBV4-2	.	TRBJ1-4
TGTGCCAGCAGTCCGCCCCGGGGAGCCGGGGTCGGAAGCAATCAGCCCCAGCATTTT	CASSPPRGAGVGSNQPQHF	19	.	TRBV27	.	TRBJ1-5
TGTGCCAGCAGCTTGTTTGGCCAGGGAAGCTCCTACGAGCAGTACTTC	CASSLFGQGSSYEQYF	16	.	TRBV5-6	.	TRBJ2-7
TGTGCCAGCCGAGGACAGGGGGTTTCTGGCTACACCTTC	CASRGQGVSGYTF	13	.	TRBV27	TRBD1	TRBJ1-2
TGTGCCAGCTCACCAGGAGGACAGGGGTGGACCGGGGAGCTGTTTTTT	CASSPGGQGWTGELFF	16	once	TRBV18	TRBD1	TRBJ2-2
TGTGCCAGCAGTTTTATAGGGGTGAACATTCAGTACTTC	CASSFIGVNIQYF	13	.	TRBV12-3/TRBV12-4	.	TRBJ2-4
TGTGCCAGCAGCTTGCCGGGACAGGGCATTTCACCCCTCCACTTT	CASSLPGQGISPLHF	15	.	TRBV7-9	TRBD1	TRBJ1-6
TGTGCCAGCAGTGATTCAAGACAGGCTTTTCCCTACGAGCAGTACTTC	CASSDSRQAFPYEQYF	16	.	TRBV25-1	.	TRBJ2-7
TGTGCCAGCAGCCAAGCGGGTGGTCTGGGCAGACCCACCGGGGAGCTGTTTTTT	CASSQAGGLGRPTGELFF	18	.	TRBV7-2	.	TRBJ2-2
TGTGCCAGCAGCTCCAGACAGGGAGACCAAGGGACAGATACGCAGTATTTT	CASSSRQGDQGTDTQYF	17	.	TRBV4-2	TRBD1	TRBJ2-3
TGTGCCAGCAGCGAAGACCCGACTAGCGGGGGTACTAGCACAGATACGCAGTATTTT	CASSEDPTSGGTSTDTQYF	19	.	TRBV6-1	TRBD2	TRBJ2-3
TGTGCCAGCAGCACCCGGACAGGGGAGTCACCCCTCCACTTT	CASSTRTGESPLHF	14	.	TRBV7-8	TRBD1	TRBJ1-6
TGTGCCAGTAGTAACGGACAGGGCAATCAGCCCCAGCATTTT	CASSNGQGNQPQHF	14	.	TRBV19	TRBD1	TRBJ1-5
TGTGCCAGTAGTATGAGAGGGGGAGGCAATCAGCCCCAGCATTTT	CASSMRGGGNQPQHF	15	few	TRBV19	.	TRBJ1-5
TGTGCCAGCGGAATAGGGAGTTGGGAGACCCAGTACTTC	CASGIGSWETQYF	13	.	TRBV11-2	.	TRBJ2-5
TGTGCAACCCGGGGACAGGGCCCGAGAGATGGCTACACCTTC	CATRGQGPRDGYTF	14	.	TRBV2	TRBD1	TRBJ1-2
TGTGCCAGCAGCTTACCAGCCGGGTGGGGCTACACCTTC	CASSLPAGWGYTF	13	.	TRBV11-2	.	TRBJ1-2
TGTGCCAGCAGCCGTCAAGGGGGCGCGAAACAGCCCCAGCATTTT	CASSRQGGAKQPQHF	15	.	TRBV7-9	TRBD1	TRBJ1-5
TGCGCCAGCAGCACAGGCCCTGAAGCTTTCTTT	CASSTGPEAFF	11	.	TRBV5-1	.	TRBJ1-1
TGTGCCAGCTCACCTGACAGGGGCAACAACGAGCAGTACTTC	CASSPDRGNNEQYF	14	.	TRBV18	TRBD1	TRBJ2-7
TGCGCCAGCAGGGGGACTTCCCTCTATGGCTACACCTTC	CASRGTSLYGYTF	13	.	TRBV5-1	.	TRBJ1-2
TGCGCCAGCAAAGAGACAGGGAACACTGAAGCTTTCTTT	CASKETGNTEAFF	13	.	TRBV10-1	.	TRBJ1-1
TGTGCCAGCAGCAACACCGGACAAAAGGGTGGCTACACCTTC	CASSNTGQKGGYTF	14	.	TRBV21-1	.	TRBJ1-2
TGTGCCAGCAGTTACTCGCGGGCGAGCAATCAGCCCCAGCATTTT	CASSYSRASNQPQHF	15	.	TRBV6-5	.	TRBJ1-5
TGTGCTAGTGCCCAGGGACAGGGGATCTACAATGAGCAGTTCTTC	CASAQGQGIYNEQFF	15	.	TRBV12-5	TRBD1	TRBJ2-1
TGCGCCAGCAGCTTAGCGGGGTTTGCCACAGATACGCAGTATTTT	CASSLAGFATDTQYF	15	.	TRBV5-1	TRBD2	TRBJ2-3
TGCGCCAGCAGCCAAGAGTGGGCAGGGGGATCGTACGGTGGAAACACCATATATTTT	CASSQEWAGGSYGGNTIYF	19	.	TRBV4-1	TRBD1	TRBJ1-3
TGTGCCACCTCGTCGGGGACAAAATCTGGAAACACCATATATTTT	CATSSGTKSGNTIYF	15	.	TRBV10-3	.	TRBJ1-3
TGTGCCAGCTCACAGTCACAGGGGGCTCGGACAGATACGCAGTATTTT	CASSQSQGARTDTQYF	16	.	TRBV18	TRBD1	TRBJ2-3
TGTGCCAGCAGTTTGGGGGGTTCTGGGACCCAGTACTTC	CASSLGGSGTQYF	13	.	TRBV12-3/TRBV12-4	.	TRBJ2-5
TGTGCCTGGAGCGGACTGCTTAACACCGGGGAGCTGTTTTTT	CAWSGLLNTGELFF	14	.	TRBV30	.	TRBJ2-2
TGCGCCAGCAGCTTGGGGACAGGAGTTAATGAAAAACTGTTTTTT	CASSLGTGVNEKLFF	15	.	TRBV5-1	TRBD1	TRBJ1-4
TGTGCAAGTCGCTTAGCTCGAGGTTCCTACGAGCAGTACTTC	CASRLARGSYEQYF	14	once	TRBV12-2	.	TRBJ2-7
TGTGCCAGCAGCTTAGAACCCGGGTCCTATAATTCACCCCTCCACTTT	CASSLEPGSYNSPLHF	16	.	TRBV7-8	.	TRBJ1-6
TGTGCCAGCAGCTTCGGGACAGTCACGGGGCAGCCCCAGCATTTT	CASSFGTVTGQPQHF	15	few	TRBV7-2	TRBD1	TRBJ1-5
TGTGCCAGCAGGTCGCGTCCTTATGGCTACACCTTC	CASRSRPYGYTF	12	once	TRBV6-5	.	TRBJ1-2
TGTGCCATCGGAATAGGACAGGGGATTTCACCCCTCCACTTT	CAIGIGQGISPLHF	14	.	TRBV10-3	TRBD1	TRBJ1-6
TGTGCCAGCAGCTTAAGAGCGGCCGGGGTTATCACAGATACGCAGTATTTT	CASSLRAAGVITDTQYF	17	once	TRBV11-2	.	TRBJ2-3
TGTGCCAGCAGCCGTTGGACAGGGAACACCGGGGAGCTGTTTTTT	CASSRWTGNTGELFF	15	.	TRBV11-3	TRBD1	TRBJ2-2
TGTGCCAGCTCACCGGGACTGACGCGGAACACTGAAGCTTTCTTT	CASSPGLTRNTEAFF	15	once	TRBV18	.	TRBJ1-1
TGTGCCAGCAGTGAAGCGCGGCGGGCCCTCACAGATACGCAGTATTTT	CASSEARRALTDTQYF	16	.	TRBV2	.	TRBJ2-3
TGTGCCAGCACCCCAGGGGCGAACACCGGGGAGCTGTTTTTT	CASTPGANTGELFF	14	.	TRBV6-5	.	TRBJ2-2
TGCAGTGCTAGTACGGAGGGCGAGCAGTACTTC	CSASTEGEQYF	11	.	TRBV20-1	.	TRBJ2-7
TGCGCCAGCAGCTTGTCCCCCTCAGGGGGCGCGGACACTGAAGCTTTCTTT	CASSLSPSGGADTEAFF	17	.	TRBV5-1	TRBD1	TRBJ1-1
TGTGCCAGCCACTTCCAGGGGACCAGTCAGCCCCAGCATTTT	CASHFQGTSQPQHF	14	.	TRBV27	.	TRBJ1-5
TGTGCCAGCAGCCGCGACCAACAGGGGATCTATGGCTACACCTTC	CASSRDQQGIYGYTF	15	.	TRBV4-2	TRBD1	TRBJ1-2
TGTGCCACCAGTCCAGGGACAGGGGGCCTACTCTACGAGCAGTACTTC	CATSPGTGGLLYEQYF	16	.	TRBV24-1	TRBD1	TRBJ2-7
TGTGCCATCCCTGAAACTGGTGGCTACACCTTC	CAIPETGGYTF	11	.	TRBV10-3	.	TRBJ1-2